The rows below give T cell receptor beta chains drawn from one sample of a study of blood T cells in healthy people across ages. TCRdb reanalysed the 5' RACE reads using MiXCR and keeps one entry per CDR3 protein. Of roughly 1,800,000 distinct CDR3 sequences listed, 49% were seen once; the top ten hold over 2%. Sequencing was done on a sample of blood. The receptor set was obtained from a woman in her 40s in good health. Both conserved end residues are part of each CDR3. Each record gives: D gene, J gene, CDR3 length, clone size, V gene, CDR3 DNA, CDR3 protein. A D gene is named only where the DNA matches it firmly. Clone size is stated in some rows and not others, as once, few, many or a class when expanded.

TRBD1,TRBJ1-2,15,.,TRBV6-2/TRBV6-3,TGTGCCAGCAGTCAAACTACAGGGGCACCTTATGGCTACACCTTC,CASSQTTGAPYGYTF
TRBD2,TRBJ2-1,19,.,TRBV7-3,TGTGCCAGCAGCTCAGTAGGGAGGACTAGCGGGGGGGCGGGGAATGAGCAGTTCTTC,CASSSVGRTSGGAGNEQFF
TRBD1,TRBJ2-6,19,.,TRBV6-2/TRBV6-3,TGTGCCAGCAGTTTCAATCCGGGACAGGGCCTCTCTGGGGCCGACGTCCCGACTTTC,CASSFNPGQGLSGADVPTF
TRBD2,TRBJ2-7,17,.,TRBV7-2,TGTGCCAGCAGCCCAGGACTAGCGGGGGGGCGCGGCAATGAGCAGTACTTC,CASSPGLAGGRGNEQYF
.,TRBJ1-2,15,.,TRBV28,TGTGCCAGCAGTTACCCCGTAGGGGTGAACTATGGCTACACCTTC,CASSYPVGVNYGYTF
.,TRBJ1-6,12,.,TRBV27,TGTGCCAGCAGTTCCCTTCCTTCACCCCTCCACTTT,CASSSLPSPLHF
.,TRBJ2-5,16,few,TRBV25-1,TGTGCCAGCAGTGCCGGAAACAGGGCGAGGAAAGAGACCCAGTACTTC,CASSAGNRARKETQYF
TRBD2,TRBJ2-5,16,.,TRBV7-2,TGTGCCAGCAGCTTGTCCCCCGGACTAGCGGGGGAGACCCAGTACTTC,CASSLSPGLAGETQYF
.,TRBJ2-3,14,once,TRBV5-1,TGCGCCAGCAGCTTGGACAATATGAGGGATACGCAGTATTTT,CASSLDNMRDTQYF
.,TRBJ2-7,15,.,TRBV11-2,TGTGCCAGCAGCTTACTTCCCGGGGCCATCTACGAGCAGTACTTC,CASSLLPGAIYEQYF
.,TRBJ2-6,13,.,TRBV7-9,TGTGCCAGCAGCTTAGCATCCCCCGACACACTGACTTTC,CASSLASPDTLTF
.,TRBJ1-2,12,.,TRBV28,TGTGCCAGCAGACCTTACAGGGCTGGCTACACCTTC,CASRPYRAGYTF
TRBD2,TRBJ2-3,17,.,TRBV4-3,TGCGCCAGCAGCCAAGCTAGCGGGGCCCTCATGGGAGATACGCAGTATTTT,CASSQASGALMGDTQYF
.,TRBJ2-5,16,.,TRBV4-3,TGCGCCAGCAGCCAAGAAGTCCGGGCGGGCCAAGAGGCCCAGTACTTC,CASSQEVRAGQEAQYF
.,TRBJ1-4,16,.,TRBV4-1,TGCGCCAGCAGCCAACTGGGGGGACCCGCTAATGAAAAACTGTTTTTT,CASSQLGGPANEKLFF
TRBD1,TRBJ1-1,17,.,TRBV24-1,TGTGCCACCAGTGATGGCCCCATTGGACAGGGGGGGACTGAAGCTTTCTTT,CATSDGPIGQGGTEAFF
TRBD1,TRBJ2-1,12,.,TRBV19,TGTGCCAGTAACGACAGGGTCAATGAGCAGTTCTTC,CASNDRVNEQFF
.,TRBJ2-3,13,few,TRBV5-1,TGCGCCAGCACGGACCCAAACACAGATACGCAGTATTTT,CASTDPNTDTQYF
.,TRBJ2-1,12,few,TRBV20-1,TGCAGTGCTAGGTCTGGGTCCAATGAGCAGTTCTTC,CSARSGSNEQFF
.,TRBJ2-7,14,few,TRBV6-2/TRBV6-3,TGTGCCAGCAGTTCCACAGTGCCCTCCTACGAGCAGTACTTC,CASSSTVPSYEQYF
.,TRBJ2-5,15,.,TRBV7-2,TGTGCCAGCAGCTTAGTGTCAGGGAAGCAAGAGACCCAGTACTTC,CASSLVSGKQETQYF
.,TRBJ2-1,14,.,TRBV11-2,TGTGCCAGCAGCTTTCTCTTTAGGGACAATGAGCAGTTCTTC,CASSFLFRDNEQFF
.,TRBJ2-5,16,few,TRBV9,TGTGCCAGCAGCGTATGGGGATCGGGGCTCCAAGAGACCCAGTACTTC,CASSVWGSGLQETQYF
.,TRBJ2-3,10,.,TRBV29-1,TGCAGCGTCCCGTTAGATACGCAGTATTTT,CSVPLDTQYF
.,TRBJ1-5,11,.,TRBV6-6,TGTGCCAGCAGTGCGAATCAGCCCCAGCATTTT,CASSANQPQHF
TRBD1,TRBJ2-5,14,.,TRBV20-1,TGCAGTGCTAGACGAAACAGGGGGCTGGAGACCCAGTACTTC,CSARRNRGLETQYF
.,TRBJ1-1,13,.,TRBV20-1,TGCAGTGCTAGCCCCGTGGTATACACTGAAGCTTTCTTT,CSASPVVYTEAFF
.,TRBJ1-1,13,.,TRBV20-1,TGCAGTGCTGCGGGCCCCGTGGCCCCTGAAGCTTTCTTT,CSAAGPVAPEAFF
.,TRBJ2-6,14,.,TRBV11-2,TGTGCCAGCCCCAGAGGCCCTGGGGCCAACGTCCTGACTTTC,CASPRGPGANVLTF
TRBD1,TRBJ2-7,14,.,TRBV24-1,TGTGCCACCTCGCCCGGGACAGGGACCTACGAGCAGTACTTC,CATSPGTGTYEQYF
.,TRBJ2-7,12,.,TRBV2,TGTGCCAGCACCCAGGGGTCCTACGAGCAGTACTTC,CASTQGSYEQYF